This record concerns one TCR beta chain sequence. In the PCR, 60 Vbeta and 13 Jbeta primers were used. Method: immunoSEQ multiplex PCR; TCRdb's copy keeps in-frame clones and lacks some. Among roughly 140,000 clones listed, roughly 80% were seen once. These data belong to a study of cytomegalovirus exposure and HLA in healthy donors. The wider study: HLA-typed donors contributed some 85 million unique TCRs, which were held in an early data release.

In germline, CDR1 is PRHDT, CDR2 FYEKMQ (reference sequence). The CDR3 length is 14 residues. The junction had 6 bases not matched to a gene; V was cut back by 5 bases and J by 5 bases. This TCR was sampled from a human donor in good health. What was sequenced was PBMCs. V is TRBV13 and J is TRBJ1-2, with 9 bases aligning to TRBD1. In DNA form, the CDR3 reads TGTGCCAGCAGCCCACCCGACAGGGGGTATGGCTACACCTTC. Translated, it gives CASSPPDRGYGYTF.